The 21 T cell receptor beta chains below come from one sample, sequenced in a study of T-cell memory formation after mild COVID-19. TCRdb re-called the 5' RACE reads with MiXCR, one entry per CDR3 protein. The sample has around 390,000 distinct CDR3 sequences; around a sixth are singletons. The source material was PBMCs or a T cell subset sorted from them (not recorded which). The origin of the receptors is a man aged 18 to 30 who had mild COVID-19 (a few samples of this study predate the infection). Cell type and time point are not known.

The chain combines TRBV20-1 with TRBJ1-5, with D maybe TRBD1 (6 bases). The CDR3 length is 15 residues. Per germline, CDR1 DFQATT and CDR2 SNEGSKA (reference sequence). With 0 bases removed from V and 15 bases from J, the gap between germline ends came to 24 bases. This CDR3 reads CSARDHTGRAAGSHF. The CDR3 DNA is TGCAGTGCTAGAGATCATACAGGGAGGGCAGCCGGTTCGCATTTT.

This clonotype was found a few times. In DNA, the CDR3 is TGTGCCAGCAGTTTAGCAACTCGGAATCAGCCCCAGCATTTT. Its translation is CASSLATRNQPQHF. The chain employs TRBV21-1 and TRBJ1-5. TRBV21-1 counts as a pseudogene. The CDR3 extends over 14 amino acids.

The CDR3 DNA follows: TGTGCCAGCTCACCCGTACAAAACCCCTACGAGCAGTACGTC. Its translation: CASSPVQNPYEQYV. The chain employs TRBV18 and TRBJ2-7; D is unresolved. Germline V gives CDR1 KGHSH, CDR2 LQKENI. The CDR3 extends over 14 amino acids. The V end lost 3 bases, the J end lost 2 bases, and 11 bases lay between the germline ends.

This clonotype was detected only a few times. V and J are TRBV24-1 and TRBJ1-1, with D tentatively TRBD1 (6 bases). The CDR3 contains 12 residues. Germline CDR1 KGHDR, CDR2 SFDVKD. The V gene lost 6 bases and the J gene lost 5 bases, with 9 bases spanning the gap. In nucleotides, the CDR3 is TGTGCCACCAGTCTTACAGGGACTGAAGCTTTCTTT. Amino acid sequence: CATSLTGTEAFF.

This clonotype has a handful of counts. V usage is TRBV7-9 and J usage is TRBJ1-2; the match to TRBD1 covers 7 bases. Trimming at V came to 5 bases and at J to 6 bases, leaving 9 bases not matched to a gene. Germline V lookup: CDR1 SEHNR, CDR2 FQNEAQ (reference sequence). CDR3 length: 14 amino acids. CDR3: CASSPNDRADGYTF. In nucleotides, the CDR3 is TGTGCCAGCAGCCCCAACGACAGGGCAGATGGCTACACCTTC.

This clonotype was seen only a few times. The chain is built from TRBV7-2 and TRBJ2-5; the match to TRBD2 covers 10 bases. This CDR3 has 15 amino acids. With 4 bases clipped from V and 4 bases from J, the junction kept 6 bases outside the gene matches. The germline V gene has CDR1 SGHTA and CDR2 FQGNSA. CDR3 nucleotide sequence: TGTGCCAGCAGCTGGAGCGGGGGGGCAGTAGAGACCCAGTACTTC. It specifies CASSWSGGAVETQYF.

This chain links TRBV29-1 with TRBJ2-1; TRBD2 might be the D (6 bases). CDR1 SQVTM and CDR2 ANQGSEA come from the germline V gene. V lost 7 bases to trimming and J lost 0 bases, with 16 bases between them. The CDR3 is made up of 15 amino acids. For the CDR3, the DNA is TGCAGCGAGACCCCGGGGGACTTCTCCTACAATGAGCAGTTCTTC. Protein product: CSETPGDFSYNEQFF.

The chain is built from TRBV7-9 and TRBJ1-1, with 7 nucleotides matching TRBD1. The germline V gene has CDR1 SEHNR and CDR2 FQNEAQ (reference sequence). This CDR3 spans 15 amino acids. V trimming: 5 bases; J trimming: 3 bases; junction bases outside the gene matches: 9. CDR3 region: CASSPGGGRDTEAFF. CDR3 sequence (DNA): TGTGCCAGCAGCCCAGGGGGGGGCAGGGACACTGAAGCTTTCTTT.

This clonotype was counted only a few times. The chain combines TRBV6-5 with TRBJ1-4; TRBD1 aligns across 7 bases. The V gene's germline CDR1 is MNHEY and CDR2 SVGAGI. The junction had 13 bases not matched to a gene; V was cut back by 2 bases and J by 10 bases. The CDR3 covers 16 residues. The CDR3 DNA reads TGTGCCAGCAGTTACACAGCTAGGGGGCAGCGAGGAAAACTGTTTTTT. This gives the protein CASSYTARGQRGKLFF.

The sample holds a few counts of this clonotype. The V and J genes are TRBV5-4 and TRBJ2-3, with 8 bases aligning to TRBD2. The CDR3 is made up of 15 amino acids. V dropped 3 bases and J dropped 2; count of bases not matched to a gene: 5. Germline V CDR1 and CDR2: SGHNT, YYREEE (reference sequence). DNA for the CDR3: TGTGCCAGCAGCTCGCGGCGGGGGGCCACAGATACGCAGTATTTT. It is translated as CASSSRRGATDTQYF.

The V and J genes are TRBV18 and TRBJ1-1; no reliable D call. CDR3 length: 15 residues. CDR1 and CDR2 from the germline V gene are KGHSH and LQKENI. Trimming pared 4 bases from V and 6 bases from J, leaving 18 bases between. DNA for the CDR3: TGTGCCAGCTCACTACGGGCCGTAATAAACGCTGAAGCTTTCTTT. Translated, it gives CASSLRAVINAEAFF.

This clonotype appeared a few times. The CDR3 is CASSLGGGREAFF. The CDR3 coding sequence is TGCGCCAGCAGCTTAGGGGGGGGGCGCGAAGCTTTCTTT. The chain employs TRBV5-1 and TRBJ1-1; a weak D match, TRBD1 (6 bases). CDR1 and CDR2 (germline): SGHRS, YFSETQ. This CDR3 is 13 amino acids long. V lost 2 bases to trimming and J lost 8 bases, with 13 bases between them.

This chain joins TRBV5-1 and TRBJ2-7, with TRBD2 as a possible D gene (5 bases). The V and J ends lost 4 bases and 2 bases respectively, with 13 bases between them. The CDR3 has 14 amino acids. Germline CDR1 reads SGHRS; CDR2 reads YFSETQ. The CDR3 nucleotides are TGCGCCAGCAGCCGAGAGGGCAGTGCCTACGAGCAGTACTTC. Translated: CASSREGSAYEQYF.

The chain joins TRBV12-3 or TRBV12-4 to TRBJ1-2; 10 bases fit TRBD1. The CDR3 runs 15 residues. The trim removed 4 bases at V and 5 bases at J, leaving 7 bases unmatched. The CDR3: CASSSSGTGAYGYTF. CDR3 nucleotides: TGTGCCAGCAGTTCCTCCGGGACAGGGGCTTATGGCTACACCTTC.

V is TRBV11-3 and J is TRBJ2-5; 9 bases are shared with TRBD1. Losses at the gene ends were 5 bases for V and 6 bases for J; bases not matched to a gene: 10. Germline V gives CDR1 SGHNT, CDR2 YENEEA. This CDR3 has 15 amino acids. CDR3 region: CASSRGTGTSQTQYF. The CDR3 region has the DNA TGTGCCAGCAGCCGCGGGACAGGGACCTCGCAGACCCAGTACTTC.

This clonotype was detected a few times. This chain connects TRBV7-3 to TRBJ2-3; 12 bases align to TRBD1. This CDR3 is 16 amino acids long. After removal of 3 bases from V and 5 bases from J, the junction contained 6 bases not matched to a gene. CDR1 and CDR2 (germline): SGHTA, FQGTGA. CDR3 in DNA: TGTGCCAGCAGCTTGAAGGGACAGGGGGCGAAAGATACGCAGTATTTT. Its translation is CASSLKGQGAKDTQYF.

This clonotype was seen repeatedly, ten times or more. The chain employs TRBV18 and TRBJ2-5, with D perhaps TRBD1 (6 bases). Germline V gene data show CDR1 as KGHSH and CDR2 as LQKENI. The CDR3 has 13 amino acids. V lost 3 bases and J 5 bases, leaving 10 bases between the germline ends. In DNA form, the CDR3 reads TGTGCCAGCTCACCCAGGGGAACGGAGACCCAGTACTTC. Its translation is CASSPRGTETQYF.

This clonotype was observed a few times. The CDR3 loop reads CSVEEHGQYYEQYF. In nucleotides, the CDR3 is TGCAGCGTTGAAGAACATGGACAGTACTACGAGCAGTACTTC. The rearrangement joins TRBV29-1 to TRBJ2-7; D might be TRBD1 (6 bases). Trimming left V 0 bases short and J 3 bases short, with 12 bases between. This CDR3 has 14 amino acids. The germline V gene encodes CDR1 SQVTM and CDR2 ANQGSEA.

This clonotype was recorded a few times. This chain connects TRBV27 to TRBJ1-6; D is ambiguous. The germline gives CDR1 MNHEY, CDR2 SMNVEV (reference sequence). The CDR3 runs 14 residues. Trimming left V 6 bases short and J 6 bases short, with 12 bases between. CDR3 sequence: CASRELDGNSPLHF. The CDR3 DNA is TGTGCCAGCAGGGAACTGGATGGTAATTCACCCCTCCACTTT.

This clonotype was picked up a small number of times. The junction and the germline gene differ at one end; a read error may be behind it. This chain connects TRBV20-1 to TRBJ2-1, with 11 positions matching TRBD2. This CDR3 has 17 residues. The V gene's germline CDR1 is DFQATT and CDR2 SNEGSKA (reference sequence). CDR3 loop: CSASLPSGGTSHNEQFF. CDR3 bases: TGCAGTGCTAGTTTGCCTAGCGGGGGGACCTCCCACAATGAGCAGTTCTTC.

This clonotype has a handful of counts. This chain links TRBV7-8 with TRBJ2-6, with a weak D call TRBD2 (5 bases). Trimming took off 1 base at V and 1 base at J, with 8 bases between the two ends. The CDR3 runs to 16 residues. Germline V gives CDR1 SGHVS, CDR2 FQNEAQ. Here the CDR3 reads CASSLERPSGANVLTF. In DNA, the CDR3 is TGTGCCAGCAGCTTAGAGCGGCCATCTGGGGCCAACGTCCTGACTTTC.